The 14 T cell receptor beta chains below all came from one sample that was sequenced in a study of CD8 T cell repertoires and HIV-1 epitope variants. Libraries were prepared by immunoSEQ multiplex PCR; TCRdb keeps only in-frame clonotypes and omits some of them. The table includes 5,600 or so clones, around three fifths detected once. Their target antigens are unknown. The sequenced material came from cultured CD8+ T cells derived from PBMCs. These receptors all come from a male donor with HIV.

This clone appeared a few times. The chain combines TRBV5-4 with TRBJ1-5; D not certain. The germline V gene encodes CDR1 SGHNT and CDR2 YYREEE (reference sequence). V shed 2 bases and J shed 4 bases, with 4 bases lying between them. CDR3 length: 12 amino acids. Written as DNA, the CDR3 is TGTGCCAGCAGCTTAGAGAATCAGCCCCAGCATTTT. Translating gives CASSLENQPQHF.

V usage is TRBV27 and J usage is TRBJ1-5; D call uncertain. The CDR3 consists of 15 residues. V shed 7 bases and J shed 2 bases, with 15 bases lying between them. Per the germline V gene, CDR1 is MNHEY and CDR2 is SMNVEV (reference sequence). CDR3 DNA sequence: TGTGCCAGCATCCCGACCATGGGCGGCAATCAGCCCCAGCATTTT. This codes for CASIPTMGGNQPQHF.

The chain couples TRBV6-6 to TRBJ1-2; no clear D gene. V lost 6 bases and J lost 0, with 8 bases in between. The CDR3 is 13 residues long. Germline CDR1 is MNHNY and CDR2 is SVGAGI (reference sequence). CDR3 sequence (DNA): TGTGCCAGCAGGGGGTCTTCTAACTATGGCTACACCTTC. The encoded protein is CASRGSSNYGYTF.

The chain joins TRBV4-1 to TRBJ1-5; 9 bases fit TRBD1. V shed 4 bases, J shed 4 bases, and the junction held 2 bases outside the gene matches. The CDR3 totals 14 residues. Germline loops: CDR1 MGHRA, CDR2 YSYEKL. The CDR3 protein is CASSPGQGNQPQHF. CDR3 nucleotides: TGCGCCAGCAGCCCGGGACAGGGAAATCAGCCCCAGCATTTT.

This rearrangement joins TRBV10-2 to TRBJ1-6; tentative D call: TRBD1 (5 bases). This CDR3 has 14 amino acids. Looked up from germline, CDR1 is WSHSY and CDR2 is SAAADI. The V gene lost 2 bases and the J gene lost 13 bases, with 15 bases spanning the gap. CDR3 sequence: CASSEAGGEAPLHF. CDR3 nucleotides: TGCGCCAGCAGTGAGGCCGGGGGAGAGGCGCCCCTCCACTTT.

In its sample, this clone is medium-sized. This rearrangement joins TRBV5-1 to TRBJ2-7; TRBD2 agrees at 7 bases. V gave up 2 bases and J gave up 0 bases; unmatched junction bases: 11. CDR3 length: 17 residues. CDR1 and CDR2 from the germline V gene are SGHRS and YFSETQ. The CDR3 DNA reads as TGCGCCAGCAGCTTATACAGCGGGACCACAAGCTCCTACGAGCAGTACTTC. Its translation is CASSLYSGTTSSYEQYF.

The chain couples TRBV5-6 to TRBJ1-2; TRBD1 matches at 7 bases. The germline V gene has CDR1 SGHDT and CDR2 YYEEEE. There are 14 residues in the CDR3. The V segment lost 0 bases and the J segment 8 bases; nucleotides outside the gene matches: 7. CDR3 nucleotides: TGTGCCAGCAGCTTGGGGGACAGCGTTTGGGGCTACACCTTC. This codes for CASSLGDSVWGYTF. The full variable domain, rest sourced from reference TRBV5-6 and TRBJ1-2, is DAGVTQSPTHLIKTRGQQVTLRCSPKSGHDTVSWYQQALGQGPQFIFQYYEEEERQRGNFPDRFSGHQFPNYSSELNVNALLLGDSALYLCASSLGDSVWGYTFGSGTRLTVV.

V usage is TRBV7-9 and J usage is TRBJ2-1; 10 bases match TRBD1. V trimming: 3 bases; J trimming: 4 bases; junction bases outside the gene matches: 3. Germline CDR1 and CDR2: SEHNR and FQNEAQ (reference sequence). The CDR3 has 15 amino acids. CDR3 protein: CASSFPGQGYNEQFF. Written as DNA, the CDR3 is TGTGCCAGCAGCTTCCCGGGACAGGGGTACAATGAGCAGTTCTTC.

The chain carries TRBV5-6 and TRBJ2-2; TRBD2 matches 13 bases. With 4 bases clipped from V and 7 bases from J, the junction kept 16 bases outside the gene matches. CDR1 SGHDT and CDR2 YYEEEE come from the germline V gene. The CDR3 covers 19 residues. The CDR3 sequence is CASSPTGVLAGGPRGELFF. In DNA, the CDR3 is TGTGCCAGCAGCCCTACAGGGGTACTAGCGGGAGGGCCCCGCGGGGAGCTGTTTTTT.

This rearrangement joins TRBV13 to TRBJ2-5, with 10 bases that match TRBD2. The J segment lost 5 bases and the V segment lost 1 base, leaving 10 bases of the junction unmatched. The germline V gene has CDR1 PRHDT and CDR2 FYEKMQ (reference sequence). The CDR3 consists of 17 residues. Here the CDR3 reads CASSLALSGGLAETQYF. Written as DNA, the CDR3 is TGTGCCAGCAGCTTAGCTCTTAGCGGGGGGTTGGCGGAGACCCAGTACTTC. Full variable domain (missing parts from reference TRBV13 and TRBJ2-5): AAGVIQSPRHLIKEKRETATLKCYPIPRHDTVYWYQQGPGQDPQFLISFYEKMQSDKGSIPDRFSAQQFSDYHSELNMSSLELGDSALYFCASSLALSGGLAETQYFGPGTRLLVL.

This clone came up once. This chain joins TRBV7-9 and TRBJ2-7, with D uncertain. Germline-derived CDR1 and CDR2 are SEHNR and FQNEAQ (reference sequence). The V and J ends lost 1 base and 3 bases respectively, with 4 bases between them. The CDR3 length is 12 residues. CDR3 residues: CASSLVNYEQYF. CDR3 DNA: TGTGCCAGCAGCTTAGTGAACTACGAGCAGTACTTC.

The gene calls are TRBV28 and TRBJ1-3; tentatively, D is TRBD1 (5 bases). Per germline, CDR1 MDHEN and CDR2 SYDVKM. CDR3 length: 16 amino acids. Trimming shortened V by 2 bases and J by 0 bases, and 11 bases separated the two germline ends. The DNA for the CDR3 is TGTGCCAGCAGTTTAGGCAGGGCTCACTCTGGAAACACCATATATTTT. As protein: CASSLGRAHSGNTIYF.

The chain uses TRBV7-3 and TRBJ2-7; 7 bases map to TRBD2. This CDR3 contains 14 residues. Trimming cost V 4 bases and J 1 base; bases outside gene matches: 4. CDR1 SGHTA and CDR2 FQGTGA come from the germline V gene. This CDR3 reads CASSWGGGSYEQYF. The CDR3 DNA reads as TGTGCCAGCAGCTGGGGGGGTGGTTCCTACGAGCAGTACTTC.

Turning to this clone: At one boundary the junction diverges from the germline segment, which might be a read error. This chain uses TRBV5-4 with TRBJ1-2; no firm D call. In germline, CDR1 is SGHNT, CDR2 YYREEE (reference sequence). The CDR3 length is 16 residues. The CDR3 nucleotides read TGCGCCAGCAGCCAAGATCCCGTCGAACTCGACTATGGCTACACCTTC. Translation gives CASSQDPVELDYGYTF.